The 15 T cell receptor beta chains given below trace back to one sample, sequenced in a study of graft-versus-host responses after intestinal transplantation. The data were produced by immunoSEQ multiplex PCR, yet TCRdb's version contains in-frame clones alone and is incomplete. Of roughly 120,000 clones in the sample, 95% are singletons; the top ten hold around 3.3%. No cognate antigen is known for these TCRs. The material was unstimulated CD8+ T cells sorted from spleen or lymph node cells, obtained before intestinal transplant. The receptors were sampled from a human donor who received an intestinal transplant.

The CDR3 bases are TGTGCCAGCAGCCAAGATGTGAACTCCTACGAGCAGTACTTC. Residues: CASSQDVNSYEQYF. V is TRBV14 and J is TRBJ2-7, with D hard to call. Germline CDR1 reads SGHDN; CDR2 reads FVKESK. The CDR3 consists of 14 residues. V lost 0 bases to trimming and J lost 0 bases, with 6 bases between them.

V and J are TRBV27 and TRBJ1-5, with D unresolved. Germline CDR1 reads MNHEY; CDR2 reads SMNVEV (reference sequence). The CDR3 consists of 15 residues. The V end lost 0 bases, the J end lost 3 bases, and 9 bases lay between the germline ends. CDR3 sequence reads: CASSLSEGSNQPQHF. The CDR3, as DNA: TGTGCCAGCAGTTTATCCGAGGGATCCAATCAGCCCCAGCATTTT.

The chain employs TRBV28 and TRBJ1-4; no clear D gene. The CDR3 length is 14 residues. Trimming shortened V by 8 bases and J by 6 bases, and 16 bases separated the two germline ends. CDR1 MDHEN and CDR2 SYDVKM come from the germline V gene. The CDR3 loop is CASFRRAGDEKLFF. As DNA, the CDR3 is TGTGCCAGCTTCAGGCGGGCCGGGGATGAAAAACTGTTTTTT.

This chain links TRBV5-4 with TRBJ2-2; 13 bases map to TRBD2. Germline lookup yields CDR1 SGHNT and CDR2 YYREEE (reference sequence). Trimming at V came to 4 bases and at J to 5 bases, leaving 2 bases not matched to a gene. This CDR3 has 15 amino acids. CDR3 amino acids: CASSPLAGGTGELFF. CDR3 DNA sequence: TGTGCCAGCAGCCCACTAGCGGGAGGGACCGGGGAGCTGTTTTTT.

The chain combines TRBV7-9 with TRBJ2-7, with TRBD1 matching 7 bases. CDR1 and CDR2 from the germline V gene are SEHNR and FQNEAQ (reference sequence). The CDR3 is 15 residues long. With 5 bases clipped from V and 2 bases from J, the junction kept 9 bases outside the gene matches. The CDR3 here is CASSNPGTEAYEQYF. The CDR3, as DNA: TGTGCCAGCAGCAATCCCGGGACAGAGGCCTACGAGCAGTACTTC.

The chain is built from TRBV28 and TRBJ2-7; a weak D match, TRBD1 (5 bases). V gave up 10 bases and J gave up 6 bases, with 13 bases separating them. The germline gives CDR1 MDHEN, CDR2 SYDVKM. CDR3 size: 11 residues. The CDR3 region has the DNA TGTGCCACCGGACACGGAGTCGAGCAGTACTTC. As protein: CATGHGVEQYF.

The CDR3 is CASSLVPGVNTGELFF. CDR3 nucleotides: TGTGCCAGCAGCTTAGTCCCAGGGGTGAACACCGGGGAGCTGTTTTTT. The gene calls are TRBV7-8 and TRBJ2-2; possible D gene TRBD1, 6 bases. Germline-derived CDR1 and CDR2 are SGHVS and FQNEAQ. V shed 1 base and J shed 1 base, with 10 bases lying between them. CDR3 size: 16 residues.

The chain combines TRBV6-1 with TRBJ1-1; no clear D. V was clipped by 5 bases and J by 6 bases, with 19 bases between them. Germline V gives CDR1 MNHNS, CDR2 SASEGT. This CDR3 is 15 amino acids long. The CDR3 DNA follows: TGTGCCAGCAGTCCCCACTCTGGACCGGGGTCTGAAGCTTTCTTT. This translates into CASSPHSGPGSEAFF.

The genes are TRBV9 and TRBJ2-2; tentative D call: TRBD2 (6 bases). The CDR3 loop spans 16 amino acids. From germline, CDR1 is SGDLS and CDR2 YYNGEE. The V gene lost 4 bases and the J gene lost 7 bases, with 20 bases spanning the gap. CDR3 amino acids: CASSQPGSRGDGELFF. CDR3 sequence (DNA): TGTGCCAGCAGCCAACCCGGGAGTAGGGGAGACGGGGAGCTGTTTTTT.

The CDR3 nucleotides are TGTGCCAGCAGGGGAATGAACACTGAAGCTTTCTTT. It translates to CASRGMNTEAFF. This chain connects TRBV27 to TRBJ1-1, with no clear D. The CDR3 covers 12 residues. V shed 6 bases and J shed 0 bases, with 5 bases lying between them. Looked up from germline, CDR1 is MNHEY and CDR2 is SMNVEV (reference sequence).

The chain joins TRBV28 to TRBJ1-5; D unresolved. The germline gives CDR1 MDHEN, CDR2 SYDVKM. The length of the CDR3 is 14 residues. V was trimmed by 6 bases and J by 2 bases, leaving 11 bases between them. The CDR3 here is CASSTAVRNQPQHF. In DNA form, the CDR3 reads TGTGCCAGCAGCACGGCGGTCCGCAATCAGCCCCAGCATTTT.

This clone was counted only a few times. The chain couples TRBV6-5 to TRBJ2-5; possible D gene TRBD1, 5 bases. CDR1 MNHEY and CDR2 SVGAGI come from the germline V gene. V was cut by 2 bases and J by 3 bases, with 10 bases left in between. The CDR3 is 14 amino acids. CDR3 amino acids: CASSYERGEETQYF. The CDR3 DNA is TGTGCCAGCAGTTACGAAAGGGGTGAAGAGACCCAGTACTTC.

This sequence joins TRBV14 and TRBJ2-1, with 8 bases fitting TRBD2. The CDR3 loop spans 16 amino acids. Germline V lookup: CDR1 SGHDN, CDR2 FVKESK. V lost 4 bases and J lost 1; bases outside the gene matches: 6. DNA of the CDR3: TGTGCCAGCAGCCGACCCGGGACTAGGTCCTACAATGAGCAGTTCTTC. Protein: CASSRPGTRSYNEQFF.

This clone was recorded once. DNA for the CDR3: TGCGCCAGCAGCCAAGGCACTAGCGGGAGTTCCTACAATGAGCAGTTCTTC. Its protein product is CASSQGTSGSSYNEQFF. This rearrangement joins TRBV4-3 to TRBJ2-1; 11 bases fit TRBD2. The CDR3 covers 17 residues. V was pared by 1 base and J by 1 base, with 3 bases of the junction left unmatched. Germline loops: CDR1 LGHNA, CDR2 YSLEER.

DNA for the CDR3: TGTGCCAGCAGTTTGGTTAGCGTCGGAACTAGCACAGATACGCAGTATTTT. It translates to CASSLVSVGTSTDTQYF. The chain is built from TRBV27 and TRBJ2-3; D is perhaps TRBD2 (5 bases). CDR1 MNHEY and CDR2 SMNVEV come from the germline V gene (reference sequence). Trimming pared 3 bases from V and 0 bases from J, leaving 16 bases between. CDR3 length: 17 amino acids.